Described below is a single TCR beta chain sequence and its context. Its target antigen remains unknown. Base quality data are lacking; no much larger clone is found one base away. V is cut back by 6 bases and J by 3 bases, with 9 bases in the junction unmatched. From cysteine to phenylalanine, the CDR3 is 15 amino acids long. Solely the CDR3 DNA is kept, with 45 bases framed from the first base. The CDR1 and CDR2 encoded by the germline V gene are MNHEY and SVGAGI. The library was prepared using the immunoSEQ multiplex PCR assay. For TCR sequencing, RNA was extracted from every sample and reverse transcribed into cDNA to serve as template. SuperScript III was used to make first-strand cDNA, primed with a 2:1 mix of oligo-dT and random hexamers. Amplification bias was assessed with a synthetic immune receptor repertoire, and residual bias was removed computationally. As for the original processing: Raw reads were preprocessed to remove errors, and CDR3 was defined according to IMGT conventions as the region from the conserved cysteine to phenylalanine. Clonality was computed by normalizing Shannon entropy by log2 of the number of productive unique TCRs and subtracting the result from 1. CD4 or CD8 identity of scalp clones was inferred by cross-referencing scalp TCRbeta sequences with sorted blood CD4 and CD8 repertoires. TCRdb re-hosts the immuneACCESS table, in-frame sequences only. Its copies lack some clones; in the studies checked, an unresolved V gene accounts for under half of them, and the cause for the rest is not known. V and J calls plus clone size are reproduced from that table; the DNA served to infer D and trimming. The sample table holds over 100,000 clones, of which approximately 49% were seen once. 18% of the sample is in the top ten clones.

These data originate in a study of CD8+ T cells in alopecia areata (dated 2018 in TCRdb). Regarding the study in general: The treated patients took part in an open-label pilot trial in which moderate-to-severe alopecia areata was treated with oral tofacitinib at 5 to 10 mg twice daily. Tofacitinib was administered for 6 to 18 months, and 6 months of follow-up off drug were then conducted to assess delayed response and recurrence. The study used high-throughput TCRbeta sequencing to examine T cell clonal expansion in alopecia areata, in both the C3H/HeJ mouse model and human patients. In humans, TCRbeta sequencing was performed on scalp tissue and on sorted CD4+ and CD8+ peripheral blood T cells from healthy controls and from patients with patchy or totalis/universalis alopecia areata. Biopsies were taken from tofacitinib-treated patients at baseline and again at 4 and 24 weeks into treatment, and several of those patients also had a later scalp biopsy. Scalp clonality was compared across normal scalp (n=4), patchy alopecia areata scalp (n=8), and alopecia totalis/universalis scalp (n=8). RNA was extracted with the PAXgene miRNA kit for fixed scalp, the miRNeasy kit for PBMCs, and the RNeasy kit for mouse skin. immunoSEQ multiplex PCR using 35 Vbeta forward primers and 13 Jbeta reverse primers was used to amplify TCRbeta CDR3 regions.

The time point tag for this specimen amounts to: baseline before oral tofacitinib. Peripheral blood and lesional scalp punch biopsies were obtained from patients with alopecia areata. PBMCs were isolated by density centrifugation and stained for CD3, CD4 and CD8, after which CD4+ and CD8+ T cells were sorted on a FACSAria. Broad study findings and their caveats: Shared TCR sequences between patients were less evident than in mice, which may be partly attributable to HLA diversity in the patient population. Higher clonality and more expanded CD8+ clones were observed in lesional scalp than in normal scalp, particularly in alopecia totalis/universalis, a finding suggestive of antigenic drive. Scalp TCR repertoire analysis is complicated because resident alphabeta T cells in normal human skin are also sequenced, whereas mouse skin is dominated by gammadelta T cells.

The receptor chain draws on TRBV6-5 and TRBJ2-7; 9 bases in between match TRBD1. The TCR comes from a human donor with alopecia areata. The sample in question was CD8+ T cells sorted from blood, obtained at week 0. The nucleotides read TGTGCCAGCAGATTATTACGGGACAGGGACTACGAGCAGTACTTC. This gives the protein CASRLLRDRDYEQYF.